The rows below give T cell receptor beta chains drawn from one sample of a study of T-cell reconstitution after alpha-beta-depleted transplantation in children. MiXCR, run by TCRdb on the PCR reads, gives a single entry per CDR3 protein. Of fewer than 550,000 distinct CDR3 sequences in the sample, 15% to 20% were seen once. Here the sequenced sample was PBMCs, mostly from graft donor cells, taken 360 days after TCRalphabeta/CD19-depleted stem cell transplant. These TCRs come from a boy under three years old who had a stem cell transplant for Wiskott-Aldrich syndrome, so the T cells may come from the graft donor. Each CDR3 is given with its conserved first and last residue. D genes are given only for firm matches. Size values are once, few and many counts, or a class for expanded clones, and some rows have none.

. TRBJ2-5 TRBV11-2 . CASSLDEGVGRKTSNRKETQYF TGTGCCAGCAGCTTAGATGAGGGGGTTGGGCGGAAAACTTCGAACAGAAAAGAGACCCAGTACTTC
. TRBJ2-7 TRBV20-1 TRBD1 CSTPGQGLYEQYF TGCAGTACTCCGGGACAGGGACTATACGAGCAGTACTTC
. TRBJ2-1 TRBV11-2 TRBD2 CASMTIAGVPYNEQFF TGTGCCAGCATGACGATAGCGGGAGTCCCCTACAATGAGCAGTTCTTC
many TRBJ2-5 TRBV29-1 . CSVGQSEETQYF TGCAGCGTAGGACAGTCGGAGGAGACCCAGTACTTC
few TRBJ2-1 TRBV10-3 TRBD2 CAITTLGLAGGPSSYNEQFF TGTGCCATCACCACGTTGGGACTAGCGGGGGGCCCGAGCTCCTACAATGAGCAGTTCTTC
few TRBJ2-7 TRBV2 TRBD2 CASSERRLAGEGPENEQYF TGTGCCAGCAGTGAACGCCGACTAGCGGGAGAGGGGCCGGAAAACGAGCAGTACTTC
few TRBJ1-2 TRBV27 TRBD1 CASSLGTGGYTF TGTGCCAGCAGTTTGGGGACAGGAGGCTACACCTTC
few TRBJ2-7 TRBV3-1 . CASSPQRVSYEQYF TGTGCCAGCAGCCCGCAACGAGTCTCCTACGAGCAGTACTTC
. TRBJ2-6 TRBV10-3 . CAITGSAGANVLTF TGTGCCATAACAGGGAGCGCTGGGGCCAACGTCCTGACTTTC
. TRBJ2-1 TRBV2 TRBD2 CASSSAGLPYNEQFF TGTGCCAGCAGTTCAGCGGGACTACCCTACAATGAGCAGTTCTTC
. TRBJ1-5 TRBV28 . CASSLGVGWGISNQPQHF TGTGCCAGCAGTTTGGGGGTGGGTTGGGGGATTAGCAATCAGCCCCAGCATTTT
many TRBJ1-1 TRBV20-1 . CSASRVNTEAFF TGCAGTGCTTCCAGGGTGAACACTGAAGCTTTCTTT
. TRBJ2-2 TRBV10-3 . CAIRQTQTETGELFF TGTGCCATCAGACAGACTCAGACCGAAACCGGGGAGCTGTTTTTT
. TRBJ2-5 TRBV7-7 . CASSLGIGSETQYF TGTGCCAGCAGCTTAGGAATAGGGTCAGAGACCCAGTACTTC
few TRBJ2-7 TRBV12-3/TRBV12-4 . CASSLVQATYEQYF TGTGCCAGCAGTTTGGTACAGGCCACCTACGAGCAGTACTTC
few TRBJ1-3 TRBV9 . CASSVDPGHSGNTIYF TGTGCCAGCAGCGTAGATCCAGGCCACTCTGGAAACACCATATATTTT
. TRBJ2-7 TRBV5-1 . CASSLIGADIEQYF TGCGCCAGCAGCTTGATTGGGGCGGACATCGAGCAGTACTTC
few TRBJ2-7 TRBV5-1 TRBD2 CASSRGALAVTYEQYF TGCGCCAGCAGCCGGGGAGCGCTAGCGGTCACTTACGAGCAGTACTTC
. TRBJ2-1 TRBV9 TRBD2 CASSVSGRATYNEQFF TGTGCCAGCAGCGTTAGCGGGAGGGCCACCTACAATGAGCAGTTCTTC
. TRBJ2-7 TRBV29-1 . CSVGRERKQYF TGCAGCGTTGGCAGGGAGAGGAAGCAGTACTTC
few TRBJ2-1 TRBV28 . CASSLSDPLGEQFF TGTGCCAGCAGTCTCTCGGACCCGCTGGGTGAGCAGTTCTTC
. TRBJ2-7 TRBV6-2/TRBV6-3 . CASSLSLPYYEQYF TGTGCCAGCAGTTTGAGCCTCCCCTACTACGAGCAGTACTTC
few TRBJ1-2 TRBV7-2 TRBD1 CASSRSGTGYDGYTF TGTGCCAGCAGTCGGAGCGGGACAGGGTATGATGGCTACACCTTC
. TRBJ2-1 TRBV9 TRBD1 CASSVVPGTGLNEQFF TGTGCCAGCAGCGTAGTTCCCGGGACAGGTCTCAATGAGCAGTTCTTC
few TRBJ2-3 TRBV7-2 . CASSLRKGVGDTQYF TGTGCCAGCAGCTTAAGGAAGGGTGTAGGAGATACGCAGTATTTT
few TRBJ2-5 TRBV7-2 . CASSSSVKTQYF TGTGCCAGCAGCTCCTCTGTAAAGACCCAGTACTTC
. TRBJ2-2 TRBV4-1 TRBD2 CASSHPAGGGELFF TGCGCCAGCAGCCACCCAGCGGGGGGCGGGGAGCTGTTTTTT
. TRBJ2-2 TRBV7-9 . CASSFWEIGELFF TGTGCCAGCAGCTTCTGGGAAATCGGGGAGCTGTTTTTT
few TRBJ1-2 TRBV12-3/TRBV12-4 . CASSPVNYGYTF TGTGCCAGCAGTCCCGTCAACTATGGCTACACCTTC
. TRBJ1-2 TRBV20-1 TRBD1 CSAPQGGLNYGYTF TGCAGTGCCCCGCAGGGGGGACTTAACTATGGCTACACCTTC
. TRBJ2-7 TRBV20-1 . CSARDPRYEQYF TGCAGTGCTAGGGACCCCCGCTACGAGCAGTACTTC
. TRBJ2-1 TRBV15 TRBD1 CATSRGFGQGASKNEQFF TGTGCCACCAGCAGAGGGTTTGGACAGGGGGCATCTAAAAATGAGCAGTTCTTC
. TRBJ2-3 TRBV7-7 TRBD1 CASSRQGATTDTQYF TGTGCCAGCAGCAGACAGGGGGCGACCACAGATACGCAGTATTTT
. TRBJ2-1 TRBV9 TRBD2 CASSVGEWTSQFF TGTGCCAGCAGCGTAGGGGAGTGGACTAGCCAGTTCTTC
few TRBJ2-3 TRBV4-3 . CASSQDLASTDTQYF TGCGCCAGCAGCCAAGATTTGGCTAGCACAGATACGCAGTATTTT
few TRBJ2-5 TRBV12-3/TRBV12-4 . CASSFGVLEETQYF TGTGCCAGCAGTTTCGGGGTATTGGAAGAGACCCAGTACTTC
few TRBJ2-2 TRBV6-2/TRBV6-3 . CASKQGPGELFF TGTGCCAGCAAACAGGGACCCGGGGAGCTGTTTTTT
many TRBJ2-7 TRBV2 TRBD1 CASSEVWTGSYEQYF TGTGCCAGCAGTGAAGTTTGGACAGGGTCCTACGAGCAGTACTTC
. TRBJ2-4 TRBV2 TRBD1 CASATDRAGIQYF TGTGCCAGCGCTACAGACAGGGCGGGCATTCAGTACTTC
many TRBJ2-1 TRBV10-3 TRBD1 CAISEDRGSYSEQFF TGTGCCATCAGCGAGGACAGGGGGTCCTACAGTGAGCAGTTCTTC
. TRBJ2-3 TRBV20-1 . CSARASPGTATDTQYF TGCAGTGCTAGGGCATCGCCCGGGACCGCCACAGATACGCAGTATTTT
few TRBJ2-7 TRBV10-3 . CAISESVLWLEEQYF TGTGCCATCAGTGAGTCCGTCTTATGGCTGGAGGAGCAGTACTTC
many TRBJ2-7 TRBV12-3/TRBV12-4 TRBD2 CASSLGLAGAKQYF TGTGCCAGCAGCCTGGGACTAGCGGGGGCAAAGCAGTACTTC
. TRBJ2-7 TRBV9 . CASSPGGQPYEQYF TGTGCCAGCAGTCCCGGGGGACAACCCTACGAGCAGTACTTC
few TRBJ2-1 TRBV4-1 TRBD2 CASSQVFSGTSGGKSYNEQFF TGCGCCAGCAGCCAAGTTTTTTCCGGGACTAGCGGGGGCAAATCCTACAATGAGCAGTTCTTC
few TRBJ2-7 TRBV15 TRBD2 CATSPIRGGNEQYF TGTGCCACCAGCCCGATCCGGGGGGGCAACGAGCAGTACTTC
. TRBJ2-5 TRBV12-3/TRBV12-4 . CASSPGGGQRGETQYF TGTGCCAGCAGTCCAGGGGGGGGACAGAGAGGGGAGACCCAGTACTTC
. TRBJ2-3 TRBV5-1 . CASSPRPRGRDTQYF TGCGCCAGCAGCCCACGGCCTAGGGGGAGAGATACGCAGTATTTT
few TRBJ1-1 TRBV5-5 TRBD1 CASSLWRGTAMNTEAFF TGTGCCAGCAGCTTGTGGCGAGGGACAGCTATGAACACTGAAGCTTTCTTT
. TRBJ2-7 TRBV5-1 TRBD2 CASSYGLAGGSYEQYF TGCGCCAGCAGCTACGGACTAGCGGGGGGGTCCTACGAGCAGTACTTC
. TRBJ2-2 TRBV5-1 . CASSQRDAAGELFF TGCGCCAGCAGCCAGAGGGACGCGGCCGGGGAGCTGTTTTTT
few TRBJ2-1 TRBV10-3 . CAIRLAGNEQFF TGTGCCATCAGACTAGCTGGTAATGAGCAGTTCTTC
. TRBJ2-1 TRBV12-3/TRBV12-4 TRBD2 CASSLLAGVAEQFF TGTGCCAGCAGTTTGCTAGCGGGGGTCGCTGAGCAGTTCTTC